This is a list of T cell receptor beta chains from one sample in a study of a mutant IDH1 vaccine in newly diagnosed glioma. Repertoires were generated with immunoSEQ multiplex PCR, while TCRdb's copy carries only in-frame clones and drops some. The table includes 20,000 to 25,000 clones, roughly 86% detected once. The antigens these receptors bind are not known. The material was PBMCs, obtained from a glioma patient whose treatment included an IDH1 peptide vaccine. The receptors come from a woman aged 40 to 49 with glioma. Each CDR3 is given without its conserved first and last residue.

v_gene	j_gene	CDR3aa
TRBV6-6	TRBJ2-1	ASSYPTGSSRNEQF
TRBV7-6	TRBJ1-4	ASSLAGHGNEKLF
TRBV5-1	TRBJ2-4	ASSLASGGGGKNIQY
TRBV9	TRBJ1-4	ASSSAGTGNEKLF
TRBV10-3	TRBJ2-1	AISAETGFYNEQF
TRBV25-1	TRBJ1-6	ASSRTAWSSYNSPLH
TRBV29-1	TRBJ1-2	SVEGSGARYGYT
TRBV18	TRBJ2-7	ASSPAHVPQGYEQY
TRBV6-1	TRBJ2-2	ASKTGGATGELF
TRBV7-3	TRBJ1-1	ASSLRGVNTEAF
TRBV4-1	TRBJ1-2	ASSHPSNYGYT
TRBV30	TRBJ1-2	ASGPHPNYGYT
TRBV14	TRBJ2-2	ASSRDRYTGELF